This TCR beta chain originates from a study of blood T cell repertoires in COVID-19. CDR1 and CDR2 (germline): SGHKS, YYEKEE (reference sequence). V gave up 3 bases and J gave up 0 bases; unmatched junction bases: 3. This CDR3 spans 15 amino acids. Method: immunoSEQ multiplex PCR; TCRdb's copy keeps in-frame clones and lacks some. The sample holds about 140,000 clones; roughly 78% are singletons and the top ten take approximately 3.6%. This chain uses TRBV5-5 with TRBJ1-5, with 7 bases that match TRBD1. The receptor was derived from a man aged 55-75 years with acute or convalescent COVID-19. The sample was peripheral blood. CDR3: CASSWGQNSNQPQHF. CDR3 in DNA: TGTGCCAGCAGCTGGGGACAGAATAGCAATCAGCCCCAGCATTTT.